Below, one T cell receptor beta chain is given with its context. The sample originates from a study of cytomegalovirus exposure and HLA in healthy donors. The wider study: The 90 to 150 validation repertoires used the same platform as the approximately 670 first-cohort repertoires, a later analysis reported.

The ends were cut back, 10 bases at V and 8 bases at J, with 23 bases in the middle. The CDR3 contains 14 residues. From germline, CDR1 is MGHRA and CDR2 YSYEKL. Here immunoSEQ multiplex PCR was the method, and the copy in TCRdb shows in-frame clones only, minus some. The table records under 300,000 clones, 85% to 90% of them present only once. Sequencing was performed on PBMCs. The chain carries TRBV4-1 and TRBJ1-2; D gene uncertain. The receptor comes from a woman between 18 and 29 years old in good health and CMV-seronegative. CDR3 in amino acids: CATGITVDRGGYTF. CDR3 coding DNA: TGCGCCACCGGTATAACAGTCGACCGGGGAGGCTACACCTTC.